This T cell receptor (beta chain) was captured by sequencing in a study of blood T cell repertoires in COVID-19. Across the whole study: The origin of the acute and convalescent COVID-19 samples was the United States, Italy and Spain. The analysed material was cDNA or gDNA that came from T cells, B-cell-depleted T cells, or PBMCs.

Authors' analysis steps: How many nucleated cells were present was estimated from reference gene primer amplification. Profiled with immunoSEQ multiplex PCR; TCRdb holds only in-frame clones, not every one. V, J and clone size are taken as reported in that table, and D and trimming were inferred from the DNA itself. Of about 230,000 clones in the sample, about nine tenths were seen once. V lost 6 bases and J 7 bases, leaving 19 bases between the germline ends. The germline V gene has CDR1 LNHDA and CDR2 SQIVND (reference sequence). CDR3 length: 16 residues. The source is a man in his fifties with COVID-19, enrolled during active disease. Sample: peripheral blood. V usage is TRBV19 and J usage is TRBJ1-6; tentative D call: TRBD1 (5 bases). The CDR3 sequence is CASSTSGGTFNSPLHF. The CDR3 DNA follows: TGTGCCAGTAGCACCAGTGGCGGGACCTTCAATTCACCCCTCCACTTT.